The rows below give T cell receptor beta chains drawn from one sample of a study of cytomegalovirus exposure and HLA in healthy donors. The assay was immunoSEQ multiplex PCR, and TCRdb's table has in-frame clones only and misses some. This table has about 69,000 clones, around 70% appearing once. The sample consisted of PBMCs. The receptors here all came from a woman aged 30 to 39 in good health and CMV-seropositive. Both conserved end residues are trimmed from each CDR3.

length	J	V	CDR3
12	TRBJ1-1	TRBV13	ASSLDGGGGKAF
12	TRBJ1-1	TRBV2	ASSEQGIYTEAF
8	TRBJ2-1	TRBV20-1	SASPVEQF
13	TRBJ2-7	TRBV5-6	ASSGRLAVRGEQY
11	TRBJ2-7	TRBV5-1	ASSPRTDYEQY
11	TRBJ2-4	TRBV5-1	ASGTDTWDIQY
12	TRBJ1-4	TRBV4-1	ASSQSGTNEKLF
13	TRBJ1-4	TRBV6-1	ASSPRTGREEKLF
12	TRBJ2-7	TRBV6-5	ASSYSRGPYEQY
12	TRBJ2-2	TRBV28	ASRTFLSTGELF
11	TRBJ1-2	TRBV6-5	ASSYQGAVGYT
14	TRBJ2-1	TRBV6-5	ASSYSPRASYNEQF
12	TRBJ2-7	TRBV5-4	ASSLAGTRYEQY
10	TRBJ2-5	TRBV5-1	ASSRVSETQY
12	TRBJ2-5	TRBV28	ASSLTGGEETQY
13	TRBJ1-3	TRBV9	ASSVEGSSGNTIY
11	TRBJ2-7	TRBV10-3	AIRGLAEGEQY
12	TRBJ1-4	TRBV2	ASSVKQGGEKLF